The 26 T cell receptor beta chains in this list originate from one sample, sequenced in a study of graft-versus-host responses after intestinal transplantation. The assay was immunoSEQ multiplex PCR, and TCRdb's table has in-frame clones only and misses some. This sample carries fewer than 110,000 clones, more than 85% of them seen once, and the ten largest clones take 1% to 1.5%. What these receptors recognize is not known. Material: unstimulated CD8+ T cells sorted from spleen or lymph node cells, obtained before intestinal transplant. These TCRs come from a human donor who received an intestinal transplant.

This clone has a single count. The V gene is TRBV5-6, the J gene TRBJ1-2; D uncertain. Trimming took 2 bases from V and 0 from J, leaving 20 bases between them. Germline assignment: CDR1 SGHDT and CDR2 YYEEEE. CDR3 length equals 18 residues. The CDR3 region is CASSFFVPPDDTNYGYTF. The CDR3 DNA sequence: TGTGCCAGCAGCTTTTTTGTGCCCCCGGACGATACTAACTATGGCTACACCTTC.

The chain uses TRBV19 and TRBJ1-1; D uncertain. With 5 bases removed from V and 1 base from J, the gap between germline ends came to 14 bases. Germline CDR1 is LNHDA and CDR2 is SQIVND (reference sequence). The CDR3 length is 15 residues. CDR3 amino acids: CASSSRRIRNTEAFF. CDR3 coding DNA: TGTGCCAGTAGTTCAAGACGCATAAGGAACACTGAAGCTTTCTTT.

CDR3 nucleotides: TGTGCCAGCAGCTTGGGTGGGATGTATACTGAAGCTTTCTTT. It encodes CASSLGGMYTEAFF. The V gene is TRBV5-6, the J gene TRBJ1-1; no firm D call. CDR3 length: 14 residues. V lost 0 bases, J lost 5 bases, and 11 bases lay in between. From germline, CDR1 is SGHDT and CDR2 YYEEEE. The full variable domain, its missing parts supplied by reference TRBV5-6 and TRBJ1-1, is DAGVTQSPTHLIKTRGQQVTLRCSPKSGHDTVSWYQQALGQGPQFIFQYYEEEERQRGNFPDRFSGHQFPNYSSELNVNALLLGDSALYLCASSLGGMYTEAFFGQGTRLTVV.

The chain carries TRBV6-1 and TRBJ2-5, with unresolved D. The CDR3 contains 13 residues. Germline V CDR1 and CDR2: MNHNS, SASEGT. V shed 3 bases and J shed 3 bases, with 8 bases lying between them. CDR3 in amino acids: CASSEFTEETQYF. The DNA of the CDR3 is TGTGCCAGCAGTGAGTTTACGGAAGAGACCCAGTACTTC.

The chain recombines TRBV27 with TRBJ2-7; D may be TRBD1 or TRBD2 (9 bases each). The CDR3 length is 16 residues. The ends were cut back, 3 bases at V and 2 bases at J, with 17 bases in the middle. The V gene's germline CDR1 is MNHEY and CDR2 SMNVEV (reference sequence). The CDR3 is CASSFLAGQGPYEQYF. In DNA form, the CDR3 reads TGTGCCAGCAGTTTCCTAGCGGGACAGGGACCCTACGAGCAGTACTTC.

The chain couples TRBV19 to TRBJ2-5; D is uncertain. CDR3 size: 13 residues. Deletions cut 1 base from V and 5 bases from J, with 8 bases between. The germline V gene encodes CDR1 LNHDA and CDR2 SQIVND (reference sequence). The CDR3 DNA reads TGTGCCAGTAGTATAGCCGCCGCCGAGACCCAGTACTTC. Residues: CASSIAAAETQYF.

This clone was recorded only once. Here the CDR3 DNA reads TGTGCCAGCAGCCAAGCTGGTTACAATGAGCAGTTCTTC. This gives the protein CASSQAGYNEQFF. This chain uses TRBV14 with TRBJ2-1; D is undetermined. The ends were cut back, 1 base at V and 4 bases at J, with 5 bases in the middle. The CDR3 extends over 13 amino acids. The germline V gene has CDR1 SGHDN and CDR2 FVKESK.

This chain connects TRBV30 to TRBJ1-1; TRBD1 might be the D (5 bases). Germline assignment: CDR1 GTSNPN and CDR2 SVGIG (reference sequence). V was trimmed by 5 bases and J by 1 base, leaving 14 bases between them. The CDR3 totals 14 residues. The CDR3 sequence: CAWADIGPNTEAFF. The CDR3 DNA is TGTGCCTGGGCGGACATAGGACCGAACACTGAAGCTTTCTTT.

This chain links TRBV7-9 with TRBJ2-6, with D perhaps matching TRBD2 (5 bases). CDR1 and CDR2 (germline): SEHNR, FQNEAQ (reference sequence). The V end lost 4 bases, the J end lost 3 bases, and 10 bases lay between the germline ends. The CDR3 loop spans 15 amino acids. The CDR3: CASSSEGLGANVLTF. For the CDR3, the DNA is TGTGCCAGCAGCTCCGAGGGTCTTGGGGCCAACGTCCTGACTTTC.

The rearrangement joins TRBV11-2 to TRBJ2-1; D is undetermined. Germline V gene lookup returns CDR1 SGHAT and CDR2 FQNNGV. This CDR3 is 13 amino acids long. The ends were cut back, 1 base at V and 8 bases at J, with 9 bases in the middle. CDR3 in DNA: TGTGCCAGCAGCTTAGGCGCCGTCTATGAGCAGTTCTTC. Encoded protein: CASSLGAVYEQFF.

The chain has TRBV19 and TRBJ2-7; D may match TRBD1 or TRBD2 (5 bases each). The V gene's germline CDR1 is LNHDA and CDR2 SQIVND (reference sequence). The length of the CDR3 is 16 residues. Trimming removed 4 bases at V and 0 bases at J, with 16 bases between. This CDR3 reads CASSTLRDQSSYEQYF. The CDR3 nucleotides are TGTGCCAGTAGTACCCTCCGGGACCAAAGCTCCTACGAGCAGTACTTC.

The chain is built from TRBV25-1 and TRBJ2-7, with 10 bases lining up with TRBD2. Germline loops: CDR1 MGHDK, CDR2 SYGVNS. Trimming removed 3 bases from V and 3 bases from J; junction bases left unmatched: 5. The CDR3 runs 15 residues. CDR3 in DNA: TGTGCCAGCAGTGACCCCCTAGCGGGGGACTACGAGCAGTACTTC. As protein: CASSDPLAGDYEQYF.

Only one count was recorded for this clone. The V gene is TRBV6-5, the J gene TRBJ1-6, with 8 bases matching TRBD1. The V gene end was trimmed by 3 bases and the J gene end by 7 bases; junction bases not matched to a gene: 8. The CDR3 has 16 residues. Germline CDR1 is MNHEY and CDR2 is SVGAGI. CDR3 DNA: TGTGCCAGCAGTTATCTTGGGACAGGACAAAATTCACCCCTCCACTTT. Its protein product is CASSYLGTGQNSPLHF.

In regard to this clone: In the same sample, other DNA sequences code for this CDR3. The gene calls are TRBV11-2 and TRBJ2-1; D gene uncertain. Germline values: CDR1 SGHAT, CDR2 FQNNGV. Trimming left V 1 base short and J 0 bases short, with 7 bases between. The CDR3 extends over 15 amino acids. The chain's CDR3 is CASSLGRSSYNEQFF. For the CDR3, the DNA is TGTGCCAGCAGCTTAGGACGGAGCTCCTACAATGAGCAGTTCTTC.

The chain recombines TRBV7-2 with TRBJ1-2, with D unclear. Germline values: CDR1 SGHTA, CDR2 FQGNSA. The CDR3 has 15 residues. V was clipped by 5 bases and J by 5 bases, with 18 bases between them. The CDR3 spells CASSTGRTLGYGYTF. The DNA of the CDR3 is TGTGCCAGCAGCACGGGCCGCACTCTGGGATATGGCTACACCTTC.

This clone was seen only once. This chain connects TRBV5-1 to TRBJ2-2, with D unclear. V was clipped by 0 bases and J by 6 bases, with 9 bases between them. CDR3 length: 14 amino acids. The germline CDR1 and CDR2 sequences are SGHRS and YFSETQ. CDR3 DNA sequence: TGCGCCAGCAGCTTGGTGGGTGGCGCCGGGGAGCTGTTTTTT. This translates into CASSLVGGAGELFF.

The rearrangement links TRBV27 to TRBJ2-3; possible D gene TRBD2, 7 bases. The CDR3 is made up of 12 amino acids. Germline V gene sequence: CDR1 MNHEY, CDR2 SMNVEV (reference sequence). Deletions cut 0 bases from V and 13 bases from J, with 11 bases between. In nucleotides, the CDR3 is TGTGCCAGCAGTTTATCGGGGGGGGCCGAGTATTTT. Encoded protein: CASSLSGGAEYF.

V gene TRBV5-6 combines with J gene TRBJ1-5; D uncertain. Looked up from germline, CDR1 is SGHDT and CDR2 is YYEEEE. CDR3 length equals 16 residues. Trimming took 0 bases from V and 6 from J, leaving 16 bases between them. The CDR3: CASSLGHSSSSQPQHF. The CDR3 region has the DNA TGTGCCAGCAGCTTGGGGCACTCCAGTTCGAGTCAGCCCCAGCATTTT.

The chain joins TRBV7-6 to TRBJ2-7; D possibly corresponds to TRBD1 (6 bases). CDR3 length: 15 residues. Germline V gene sequence: CDR1 SGHVS, CDR2 FNYEAQ. Trimming shortened V by 6 bases and J by 1 base, and 16 bases separated the two germline ends. CDR3 coding DNA: TGTGCCAGCAGTCCCACAGGGAAGCGTTCCTACGAGCAGTACTTC. This encodes CASSPTGKRSYEQYF. Full variable domain (rest looked up from reference TRBV7-6 and TRBJ2-7): GAGVSQSPRYKVTKRGQDVALRCDPISGHVSLYWYRQALGQGPEFLTYFNYEAQQDKSGLPNDRFSAERPEGSISTLTIQRTEQRDSAMYRCASSPTGKRSYEQYFGPGTRLTVT.

DNA of the CDR3: TGCAGTGCTAGAGTCGGCCACGAGCAGTACTTC. It encodes CSARVGHEQYF. This chain connects TRBV20-1 to TRBJ2-7; D remains ambiguous. The V end lost 1 base, the J end lost 5 bases, and 6 bases lay between the germline ends. The germline gives CDR1 DFQATT, CDR2 SNEGSKA (reference sequence). The CDR3 totals 11 residues.

The gene calls are TRBV15 and TRBJ1-5; D gene uncertain. Germline values: CDR1 LNHNV, CDR2 YYDKDF (reference sequence). This CDR3 spans 14 amino acids. The germline V and J ends were trimmed by 4 bases and 8 bases, with 15 bases remaining between them. DNA of the CDR3: TGTGCCACCAGCACTTCCCGAACGGGCAAGCCCCAGCATTTT. This encodes CATSTSRTGKPQHF. Together with reference TRBV15 and TRBJ1-5, the CDR3 gives the full variable domain: DAMVIQNPRYQVTQFGKPVTLSCSQTLNHNVMYWYQQKSSQAPKLLFHYYDKDFNNEADTPDNFQSRRPNTSFCFLDIRSPGLGDTAMYLCATSTSRTGKPQHFGDGTRLSIL.

The CDR3 DNA reads as TGTGCCAGCAGCTTATCCCTATTCACAGATACGCAGTATTTT. Its protein is CASSLSLFTDTQYF. The chain is built from TRBV7-9 and TRBJ2-3; D unclear. Germline lookup yields CDR1 SEHNR and CDR2 FQNEAQ (reference sequence). The CDR3 extends over 14 amino acids. V dropped 2 bases and J dropped 2 bases, with 8 bases sitting between them.

The V call is TRBV4-1, the J call TRBJ2-7; no reliable D call. In germline, CDR1 is MGHRA, CDR2 YSYEKL. The CDR3 spans 16 residues. The ends were cut back, 1 base at V and 1 base at J, with 14 bases in the middle. CDR3 in DNA: TGCGCCAGCAGCCAAGTTGAAGCTTCCGATTCCTACGAGCAGTACTTC. Protein product: CASSQVEASDSYEQYF.

The V gene is TRBV6-5, the J gene TRBJ2-5, with D possibly TRBD2 on 6 matching bases. There are 14 residues in the CDR3. The germline V gene encodes CDR1 MNHEY and CDR2 SVGAGI. Trimming stripped 5 bases from V and 5 bases from J, with 15 bases between. CDR3 sequence reads: CASSIIRGRETQYF. In DNA, the CDR3 is TGTGCCAGCAGTATTATCCGGGGGAGGGAGACCCAGTACTTC.

The CDR3 reads CASSYAEGYNEQFF. The CDR3 DNA reads as TGTGCCAGCAGTTATGCCGAGGGTTACAATGAGCAGTTCTTC. The chain carries TRBV27 and TRBJ2-1; a possible D gene is TRBD2 (5 bases). V lost 4 bases to trimming and J lost 4 bases, with 11 bases between them. The CDR3 sequence is 14 residues long. CDR1 is MNHEY and CDR2 is SMNVEV in the germline V gene (reference sequence).

V gene TRBV13 combines with J gene TRBJ2-1; D ambiguous. Germline CDR1 PRHDT, CDR2 FYEKMQ (reference sequence). This CDR3 comprises 11 residues. V was shortened by 6 bases and J by 9 bases, with 9 bases between the two germline ends. The CDR3 loop reads CASRVEFEQFF. The CDR3 DNA reads TGTGCCAGCAGAGTAGAGTTTGAGCAGTTCTTC.